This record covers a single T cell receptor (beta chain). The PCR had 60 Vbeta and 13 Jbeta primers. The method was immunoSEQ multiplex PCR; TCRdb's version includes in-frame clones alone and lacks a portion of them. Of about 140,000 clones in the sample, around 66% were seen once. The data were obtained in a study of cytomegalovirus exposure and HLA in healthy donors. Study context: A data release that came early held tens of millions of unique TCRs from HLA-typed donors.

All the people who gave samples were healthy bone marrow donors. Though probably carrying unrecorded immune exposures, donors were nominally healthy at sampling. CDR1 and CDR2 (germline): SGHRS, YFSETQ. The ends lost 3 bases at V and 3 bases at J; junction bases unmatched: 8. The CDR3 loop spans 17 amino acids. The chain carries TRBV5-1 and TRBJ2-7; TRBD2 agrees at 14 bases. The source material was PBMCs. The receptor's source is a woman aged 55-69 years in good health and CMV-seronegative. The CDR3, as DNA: TGCGCCAGCAGCTGGAGGGGACTAGCGGGAGAAAACTACGAGCAGTACTTC. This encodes CASSWRGLAGENYEQYF. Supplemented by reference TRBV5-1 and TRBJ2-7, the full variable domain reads KAGVTQTPRYLIKTRGQQVTLSCSPISGHRSVSWYQQTPGQGLQFLFEYFSETQRNKGNFPGRFSGRQFSNSRSEMNVSTLELGDSALYLCASSWRGLAGENYEQYFGPGTRLTVT.